This T cell receptor beta chain emerged from a study of CD8+ T cells in alopecia areata. Looking at the study overall: A regimen of oral tofacitinib, 5 to 10 mg twice daily, was given to treated patients.

Sequencing used cDNA as its template, made by extracting RNA and reverse transcribing it. Produced via immunoSEQ multiplex PCR; TCRdb's table is partial and in-frame only. The table has 150,000 to 200,000 clones, about three fifths seen once. Regarding treatment: oral pan-JAK inhibitor, 5-10 mg twice daily. Study-wide results and limits: With patients, TCR sharing proved less clear than in mice, a difference possibly related to HLA. Many expanded lesional clones stayed in scalp and blood while on tofacitinib.

The CDR3 sequence is 14 residues long. Germline V gene data show CDR1 as SQVTM and CDR2 as ANQGSEA. Between the trimmed V and J ends, which lost 3 bases and 2 bases, there was a span of 8 bases. Of note for this clone: Its target is unknown.

The material was CD4+ T cells sorted from blood, obtained at week 24, from a patient treated with tofacitinib. This sequence originates from a human donor with alopecia areata. The chain employs TRBV29-1 and TRBJ2-6, with unresolved D. This CDR3 is CSVDGGTGANVLTF. The DNA of the CDR3 is TGCAGCGTTGATGGTGGGACTGGGGCCAACGTCCTGACTTTC.